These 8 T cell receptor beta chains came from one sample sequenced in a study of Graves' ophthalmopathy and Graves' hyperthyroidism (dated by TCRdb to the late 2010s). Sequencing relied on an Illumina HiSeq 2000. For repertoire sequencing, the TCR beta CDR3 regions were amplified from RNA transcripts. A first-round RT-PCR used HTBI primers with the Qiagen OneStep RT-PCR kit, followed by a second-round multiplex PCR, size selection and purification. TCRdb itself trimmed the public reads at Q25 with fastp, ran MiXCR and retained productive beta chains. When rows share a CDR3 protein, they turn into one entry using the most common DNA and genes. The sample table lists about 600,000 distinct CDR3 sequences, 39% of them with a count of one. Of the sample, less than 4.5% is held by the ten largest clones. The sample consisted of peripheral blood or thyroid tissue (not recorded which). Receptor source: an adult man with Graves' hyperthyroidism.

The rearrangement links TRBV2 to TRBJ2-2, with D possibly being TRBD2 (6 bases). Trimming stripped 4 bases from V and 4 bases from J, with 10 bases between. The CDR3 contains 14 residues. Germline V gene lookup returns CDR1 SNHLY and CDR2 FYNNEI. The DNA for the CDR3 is TGTGCCAGCAGTGCGCCTAGCGCCACCGGGGAGCTGTTTTTT. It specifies CASSAPSATGELFF.

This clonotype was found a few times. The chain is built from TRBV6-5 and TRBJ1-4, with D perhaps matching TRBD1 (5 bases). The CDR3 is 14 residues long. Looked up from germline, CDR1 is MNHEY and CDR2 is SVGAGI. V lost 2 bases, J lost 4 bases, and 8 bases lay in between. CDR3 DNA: TGTGCCAGCAGTTACGGGGCTGGTAATGAAAAACTGTTTTTT. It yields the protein CASSYGAGNEKLFF.

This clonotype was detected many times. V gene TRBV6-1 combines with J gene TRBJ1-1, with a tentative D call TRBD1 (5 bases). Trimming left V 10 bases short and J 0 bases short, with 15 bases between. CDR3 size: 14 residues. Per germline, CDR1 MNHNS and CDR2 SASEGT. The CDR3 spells CATHRGNMNTEAFF. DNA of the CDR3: TGTGCCACACACCGGGGGAACATGAACACTGAAGCTTTCTTT.

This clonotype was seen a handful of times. Here the CDR3 reads CASTRTGAVATQYF. In DNA form, the CDR3 reads TGTGCCAGCACCCGGACAGGGGCGGTGGCGACCCAGTACTTC. The chain has TRBV27 and TRBJ2-5; TRBD1 agrees at 9 bases. V was pared by 7 bases and J by 7 bases, with 10 bases of the junction left unmatched. The CDR3 spans 14 residues. Germline V lookup: CDR1 MNHEY, CDR2 SMNVEV (reference sequence).

The CDR3 sequence: CSVAAGTANQPQHF. CDR3 DNA sequence: TGCAGCGTTGCGGCCGGGACAGCCAATCAGCCCCAGCATTTT. V usage is TRBV29-1 and J usage is TRBJ1-5; TRBD1 matches 7 bases. CDR3 size: 14 residues. Per the germline V gene, CDR1 is SQVTM and CDR2 is ANQGSEA. The V and J ends lost 4 bases and 3 bases, in that order; junction bases with no gene match: 6.

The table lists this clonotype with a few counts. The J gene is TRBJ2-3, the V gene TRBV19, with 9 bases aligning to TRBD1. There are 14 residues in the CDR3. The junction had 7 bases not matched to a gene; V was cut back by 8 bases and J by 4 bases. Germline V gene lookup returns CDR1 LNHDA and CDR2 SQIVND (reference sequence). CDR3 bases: TGTGCCAGTCATGGGACAGGGAGGCCAGATACGCAGTATTTT. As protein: CASHGTGRPDTQYF. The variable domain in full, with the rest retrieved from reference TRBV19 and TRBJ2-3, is DGGITQSPKYLFRKEGQNVTLSCEQNLNHDAMYWYRQDPGQGLRLIYYSQIVNDFQKGDIAEGYSVSREKKESFPLTVTSAQKNPTAFYLCASHGTGRPDTQYFGPGTRLTVL.

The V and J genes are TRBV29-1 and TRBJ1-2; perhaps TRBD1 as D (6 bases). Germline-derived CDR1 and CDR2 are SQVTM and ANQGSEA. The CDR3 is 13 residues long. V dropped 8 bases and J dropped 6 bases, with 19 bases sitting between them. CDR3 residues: CSSQVTGFDGYTF. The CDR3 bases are TGCAGCAGCCAAGTGACAGGATTCGATGGCTACACCTTC.

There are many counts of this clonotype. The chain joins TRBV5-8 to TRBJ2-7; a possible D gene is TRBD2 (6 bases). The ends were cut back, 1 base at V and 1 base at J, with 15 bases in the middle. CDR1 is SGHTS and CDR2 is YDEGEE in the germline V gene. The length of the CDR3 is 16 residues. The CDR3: CASSLSGRILSYEQYF. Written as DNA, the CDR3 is TGTGCCAGCAGCTTGTCCGGGAGAATCCTTTCCTACGAGCAGTACTTC.